The following is a T cell receptor beta chain sequence with its context. Germline CDR1 and CDR2: LGHDT and YNNKEL (reference sequence). The ends lost 3 bases at V and 2 bases at J; junction bases unmatched: 4. This CDR3 has 15 amino acids. As originally analysed: Amplification with reference gene primers provided the estimates of nucleated cell counts. Profiling relied on immunoSEQ multiplex PCR, and the TCRdb table lists in-frame clones only, not all of them. The DNA was the basis for D and trimming; V, J and clone size are from that table. The profile shows about 270,000 clones, 70% to 90% of them singletons. The data are from a study of blood T cell repertoires in COVID-19. For the study at large: Sources were T cells, B-cell-depleted T cells, or PBMCs; the material itself was cDNA or gDNA.

Source material: peripheral blood. V usage is TRBV3-1 (or the pseudogene TRBV3-2) and J usage is TRBJ2-5; 9 positions agree with TRBD1. This TCR came from a woman in her forties or fifties with acute or convalescent COVID-19. The CDR3 DNA reads as TGTGCCAGCAGCCACCGGGACAGGGCGCAAGAGACCCAGTACTTC. The encoded protein is CASSHRDRAQETQYF.